The sequence of this TCR beta chain was determined in a study of tumor-infiltrating lymphocytes in primary liver carcinoma. Study findings and constraints: Overlap in tumor-adjacent and tumor-blood pairs fell below that of tumor region pairs. Top-250-clone fractions were significantly higher in tumors than in blood (p = 0.039).

Germline CDR1 is SGHNT and CDR2 is YYREEE (reference sequence). The trim removed 2 bases at V and 1 base at J, leaving 3 bases unmatched. CDR3 length equals 15 residues. Unsorted whole blood yielded blood RNA, and germline DNA was extracted as well. Worth noting for this clonotype: Its antigen remains unidentified. The CDR3 does not end in the conserved phenylalanine or tryptophan, so this is likely a read error.

TCR beta cDNA was made from 450 to 600 ng total RNA with a constant-region primer. Three nested multiplex PCR rounds, a slightly modified ARM-PCR, produced the libraries for TCR beta. It was with TRBV1-TRBV30 forward primers and a C-beta reverse primer that the first two PCR rounds were run, at about 9 cycles each. TCRdb re-derived calls from the multiplex PCR reads in MiXCR, one entry per CDR3 protein. The sample has around 210,000 distinct CDR3 sequences, almost 65% seen once. This sequence originates from a woman aged 55-70 years with primary liver carcinoma and hepatitis B virus infection. The J gene is TRBJ2-4, the V gene TRBV5-4; 7 bases match TRBD1. Sample: peripheral blood. The CDR3 loop reads CASSFKQGAKNIQYY. In DNA form, the CDR3 reads TGTGCCAGCAGCTTCAAACAGGGGGCCAAAAACATTCAGTACTAT.